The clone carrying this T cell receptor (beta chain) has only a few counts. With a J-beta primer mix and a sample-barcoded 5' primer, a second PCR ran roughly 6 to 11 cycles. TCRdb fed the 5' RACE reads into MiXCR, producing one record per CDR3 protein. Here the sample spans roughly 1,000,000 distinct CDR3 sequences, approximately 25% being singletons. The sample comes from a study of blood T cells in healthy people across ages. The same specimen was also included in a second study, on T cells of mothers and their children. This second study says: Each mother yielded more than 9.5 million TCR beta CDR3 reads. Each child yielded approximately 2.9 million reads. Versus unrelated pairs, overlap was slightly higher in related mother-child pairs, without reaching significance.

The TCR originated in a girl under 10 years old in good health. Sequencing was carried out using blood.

The CDR3 here is CASSGQGPYGYTF. The CDR3 coding sequence is TGTGCCAGCAGTGGACAGGGGCCCTATGGCTACACCTTC. The V gene is TRBV6-2 or TRBV6-3, the J gene TRBJ1-2; 9 bases fit TRBD1. CDR1 and CDR2 (germline): MNHEY, SVGEGT. The CDR3 length is 13 residues. V lost 5 bases to trimming and J lost 4 bases; unmatched junction nucleotides: 2.